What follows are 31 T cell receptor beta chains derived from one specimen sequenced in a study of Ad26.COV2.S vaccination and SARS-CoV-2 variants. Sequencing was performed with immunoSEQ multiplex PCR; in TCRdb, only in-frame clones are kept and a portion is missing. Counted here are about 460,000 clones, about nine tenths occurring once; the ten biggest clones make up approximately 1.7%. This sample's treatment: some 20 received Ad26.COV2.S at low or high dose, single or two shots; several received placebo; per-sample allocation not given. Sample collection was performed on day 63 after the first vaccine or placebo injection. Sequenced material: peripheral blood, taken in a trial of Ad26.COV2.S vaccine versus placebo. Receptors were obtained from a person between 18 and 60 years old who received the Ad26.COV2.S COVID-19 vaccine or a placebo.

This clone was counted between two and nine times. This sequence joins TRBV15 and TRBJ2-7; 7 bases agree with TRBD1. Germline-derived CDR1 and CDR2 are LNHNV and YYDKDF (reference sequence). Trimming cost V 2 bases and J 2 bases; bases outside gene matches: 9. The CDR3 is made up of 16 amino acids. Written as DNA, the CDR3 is TGTGCCACCAGCAGATCCTCGGACAGGCGAACCTACGAGCAGTACTTC. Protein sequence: CATSRSSDRRTYEQYF.

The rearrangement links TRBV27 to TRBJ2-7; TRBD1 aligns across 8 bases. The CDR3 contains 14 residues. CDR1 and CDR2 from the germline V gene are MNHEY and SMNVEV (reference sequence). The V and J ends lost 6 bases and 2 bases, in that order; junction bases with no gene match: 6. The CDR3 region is CASRDRVRTYEQYF. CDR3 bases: TGTGCCAGCAGGGACAGGGTCAGGACCTACGAGCAGTACTTC.

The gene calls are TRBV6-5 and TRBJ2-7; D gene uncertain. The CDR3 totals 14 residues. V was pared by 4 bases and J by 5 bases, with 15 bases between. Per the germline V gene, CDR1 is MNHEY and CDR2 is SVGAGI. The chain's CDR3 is CASSSWRLNNEQYF. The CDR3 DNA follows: TGTGCCAGCAGTTCCTGGCGCCTGAATAACGAGCAGTACTTC.

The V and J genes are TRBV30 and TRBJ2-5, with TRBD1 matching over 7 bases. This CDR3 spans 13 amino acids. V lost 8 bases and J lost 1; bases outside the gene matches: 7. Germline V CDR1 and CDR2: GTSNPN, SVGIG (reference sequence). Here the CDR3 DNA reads TGTGCCGCTACGGACAGGACCCAAGAGACCCAGTACTTC. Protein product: CAATDRTQETQYF.

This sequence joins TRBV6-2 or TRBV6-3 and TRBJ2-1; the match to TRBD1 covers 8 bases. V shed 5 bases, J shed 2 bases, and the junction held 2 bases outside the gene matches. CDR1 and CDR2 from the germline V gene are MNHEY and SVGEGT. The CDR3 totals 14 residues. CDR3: CASSPTGAYNEQFF. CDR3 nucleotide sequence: TGTGCCAGCAGTCCGACAGGGGCCTACAATGAGCAGTTCTTC.

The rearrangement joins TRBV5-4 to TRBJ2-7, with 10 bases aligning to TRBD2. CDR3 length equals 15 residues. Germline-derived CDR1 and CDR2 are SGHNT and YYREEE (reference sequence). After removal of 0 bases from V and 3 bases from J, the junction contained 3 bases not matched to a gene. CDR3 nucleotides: TGTGCCAGCAGCTTGGGAGCGGGGGGGAGCTACGAGCAGTACTTC. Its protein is CASSLGAGGSYEQYF.

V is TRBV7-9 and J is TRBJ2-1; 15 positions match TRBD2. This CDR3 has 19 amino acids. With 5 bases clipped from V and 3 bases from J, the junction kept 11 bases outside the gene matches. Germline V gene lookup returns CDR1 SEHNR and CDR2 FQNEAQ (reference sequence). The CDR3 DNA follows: TGTGCCAGCAGCCCGGGGACTAGCGGGAGGCCGAAGATCTACAATGAGCAGTTCTTC. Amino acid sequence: CASSPGTSGRPKIYNEQFF.

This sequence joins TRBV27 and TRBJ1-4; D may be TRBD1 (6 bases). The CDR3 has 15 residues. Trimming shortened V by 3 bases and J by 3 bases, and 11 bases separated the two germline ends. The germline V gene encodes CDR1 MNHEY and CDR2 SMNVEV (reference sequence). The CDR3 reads CASSFTGYPNEKLFF. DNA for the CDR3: TGTGCCAGCAGTTTTACAGGGTATCCTAATGAAAAACTGTTTTTT. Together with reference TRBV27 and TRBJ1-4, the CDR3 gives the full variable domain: EAQVTQNPRYLITVTGKKLTVTCSQNMNHEYMSWYRQDPGLGLRQIYYSMNVEVTDKGDVPEGYKVSRKEKRNFPLILESPSPNQTSLYFCASSFTGYPNEKLFFGSGTQLSVL.

For the CDR3, the DNA is TGTGCCAGTAGTACCAACAGGGGGCAAGAGACCCAGTACTTC. Translated: CASSTNRGQETQYF. V and J are TRBV19 and TRBJ2-5; 8 bases match TRBD1. Looked up from germline, CDR1 is LNHDA and CDR2 is SQIVND (reference sequence). Trimming cost V 4 bases and J 2 bases; bases outside gene matches: 3. The CDR3 has 14 amino acids.

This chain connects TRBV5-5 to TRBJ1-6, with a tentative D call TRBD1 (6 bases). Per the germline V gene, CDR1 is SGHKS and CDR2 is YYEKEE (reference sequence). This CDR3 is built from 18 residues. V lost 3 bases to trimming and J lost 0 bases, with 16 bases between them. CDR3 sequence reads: CASSSRGGESSYNSPLHF. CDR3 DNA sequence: TGTGCCAGCAGCTCGCGCGGGGGCGAGAGCTCCTATAATTCACCCCTCCACTTT.

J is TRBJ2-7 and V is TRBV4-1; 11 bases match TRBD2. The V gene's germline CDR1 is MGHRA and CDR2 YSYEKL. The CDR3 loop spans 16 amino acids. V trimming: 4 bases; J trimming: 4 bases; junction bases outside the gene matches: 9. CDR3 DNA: TGCGCCAGCAGCCGACTTACTAGCGGGGGAGATTACGAGCAGTACTTC. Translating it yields CASSRLTSGGDYEQYF.

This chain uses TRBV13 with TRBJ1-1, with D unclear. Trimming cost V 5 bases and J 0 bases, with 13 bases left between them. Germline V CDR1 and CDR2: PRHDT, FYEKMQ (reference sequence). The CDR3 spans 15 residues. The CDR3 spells CASSTAERLNTEAFF. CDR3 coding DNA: TGTGCCAGCAGCACCGCGGAGAGGTTGAACACTGAAGCTTTCTTT. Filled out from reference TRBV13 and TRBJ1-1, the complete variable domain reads AAGVIQSPRHLIKEKRETATLKCYPIPRHDTVYWYQQGPGQDPQFLISFYEKMQSDKGSIPDRFSAQQFSDYHSELNMSSLELGDSALYFCASSTAERLNTEAFFGQGTRLTVV.

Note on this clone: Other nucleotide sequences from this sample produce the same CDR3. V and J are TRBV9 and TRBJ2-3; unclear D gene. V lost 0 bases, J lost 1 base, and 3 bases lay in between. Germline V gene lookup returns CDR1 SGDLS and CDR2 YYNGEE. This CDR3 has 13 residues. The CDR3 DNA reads TGTGCCAGCAGCGTAGGTGGCACAGATACGCAGTATTTT. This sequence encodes CASSVGGTDTQYF.

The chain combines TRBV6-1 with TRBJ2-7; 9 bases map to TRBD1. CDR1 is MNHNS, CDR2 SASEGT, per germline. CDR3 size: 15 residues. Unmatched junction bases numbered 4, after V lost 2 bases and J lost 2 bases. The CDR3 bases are TGTGCCAGCAGTGAAAGACAGGGGGGGCCCTACGAGCAGTACTTC. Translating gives CASSERQGGPYEQYF.

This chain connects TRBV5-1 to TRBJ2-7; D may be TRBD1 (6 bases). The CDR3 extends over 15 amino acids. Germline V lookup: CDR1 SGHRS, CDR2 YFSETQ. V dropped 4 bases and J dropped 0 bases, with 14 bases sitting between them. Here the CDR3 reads CASSRTGPSSYEQYF. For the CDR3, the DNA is TGCGCCAGCAGCCGAACAGGGCCCAGCTCCTACGAGCAGTACTTC.

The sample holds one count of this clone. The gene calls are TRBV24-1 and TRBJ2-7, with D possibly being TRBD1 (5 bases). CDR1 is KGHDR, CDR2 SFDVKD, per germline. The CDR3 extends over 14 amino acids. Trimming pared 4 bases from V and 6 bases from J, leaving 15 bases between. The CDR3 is CATSDTGRGGEQYF. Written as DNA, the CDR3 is TGTGCCACCAGTGACACAGGCCGCGGCGGCGAGCAGTACTTC.

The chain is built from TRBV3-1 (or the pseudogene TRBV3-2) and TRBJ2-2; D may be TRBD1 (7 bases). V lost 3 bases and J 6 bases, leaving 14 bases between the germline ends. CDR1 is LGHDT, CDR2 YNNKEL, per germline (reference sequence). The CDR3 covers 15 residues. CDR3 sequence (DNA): TGTGCCAGCAGCCACGGAGGGGGCGCCCCCGGGGAGCTGTTTTTT. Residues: CASSHGGGAPGELFF.

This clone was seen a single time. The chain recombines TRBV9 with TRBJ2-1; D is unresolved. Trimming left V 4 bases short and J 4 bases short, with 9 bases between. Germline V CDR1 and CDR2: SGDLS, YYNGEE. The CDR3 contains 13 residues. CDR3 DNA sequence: TGTGCCAGCAGCCCCCGCTCATACAATGAGCAGTTCTTC. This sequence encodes CASSPRSYNEQFF.

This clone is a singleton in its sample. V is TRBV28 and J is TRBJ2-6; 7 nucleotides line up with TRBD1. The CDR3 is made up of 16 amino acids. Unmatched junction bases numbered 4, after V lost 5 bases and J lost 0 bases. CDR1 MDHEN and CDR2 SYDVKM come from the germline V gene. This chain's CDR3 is CASSVNRGSGANVLTF. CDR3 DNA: TGTGCCAGCAGTGTGAACAGGGGCTCTGGGGCCAACGTCCTGACTTTC.

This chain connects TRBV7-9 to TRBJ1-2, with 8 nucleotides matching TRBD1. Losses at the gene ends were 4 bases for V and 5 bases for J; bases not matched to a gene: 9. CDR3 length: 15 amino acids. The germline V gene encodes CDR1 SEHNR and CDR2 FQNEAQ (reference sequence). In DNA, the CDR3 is TGTGCCAGCAGCTCGCCCGTGGACAGGGCATATGGCTACACCTTC. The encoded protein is CASSSPVDRAYGYTF.

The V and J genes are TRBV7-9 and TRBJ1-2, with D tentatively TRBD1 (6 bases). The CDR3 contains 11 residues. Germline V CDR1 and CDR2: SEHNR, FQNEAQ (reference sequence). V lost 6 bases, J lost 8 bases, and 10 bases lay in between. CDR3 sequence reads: CASSFRGGYTF. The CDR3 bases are TGTGCCAGCAGTTTCAGGGGAGGCTACACCTTC.

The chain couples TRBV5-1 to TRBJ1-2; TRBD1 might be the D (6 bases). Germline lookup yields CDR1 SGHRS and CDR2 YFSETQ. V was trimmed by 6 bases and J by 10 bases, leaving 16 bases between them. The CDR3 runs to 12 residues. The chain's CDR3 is CASKQGREIYTF. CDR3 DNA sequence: TGCGCCAGCAAACAGGGCCGGGAGATCTACACCTTC.

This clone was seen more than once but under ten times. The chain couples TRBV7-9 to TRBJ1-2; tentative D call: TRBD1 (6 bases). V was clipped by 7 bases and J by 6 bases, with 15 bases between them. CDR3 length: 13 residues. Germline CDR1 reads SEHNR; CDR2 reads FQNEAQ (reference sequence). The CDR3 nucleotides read TGTGCCAGCACCCGGGGAAGGGGGGATGGCTACACCTTC. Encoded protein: CASTRGRGDGYTF.

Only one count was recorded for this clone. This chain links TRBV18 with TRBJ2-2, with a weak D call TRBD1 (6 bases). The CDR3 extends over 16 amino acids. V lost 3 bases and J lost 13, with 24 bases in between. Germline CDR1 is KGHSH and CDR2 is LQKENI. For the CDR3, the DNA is TGTGCCAGCTCACCCACACAGGGACCTGAACCGAGCGGGCTGTTTTTT. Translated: CASSPTQGPEPSGLFF.

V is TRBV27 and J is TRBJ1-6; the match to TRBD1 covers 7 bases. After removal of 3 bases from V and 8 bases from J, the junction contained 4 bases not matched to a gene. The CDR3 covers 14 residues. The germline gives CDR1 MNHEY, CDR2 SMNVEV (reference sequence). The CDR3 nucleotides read TGTGCCAGCAGTTTGGGGACAGCCCATTCACCCCTCCACTTT. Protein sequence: CASSLGTAHSPLHF.

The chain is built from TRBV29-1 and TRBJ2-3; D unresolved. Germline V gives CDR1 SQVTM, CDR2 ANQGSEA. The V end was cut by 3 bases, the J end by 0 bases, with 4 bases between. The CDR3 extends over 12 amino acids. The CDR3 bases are TGCAGCGTTGAGGACAGCACAGATACGCAGTATTTT. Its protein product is CSVEDSTDTQYF.

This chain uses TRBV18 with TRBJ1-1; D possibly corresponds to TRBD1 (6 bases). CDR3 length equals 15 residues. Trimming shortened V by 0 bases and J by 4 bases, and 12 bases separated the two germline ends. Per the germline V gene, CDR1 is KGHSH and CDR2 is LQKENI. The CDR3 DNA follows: TGTGCCAGCTCACCACCGCCGGGGGCGAGCACTGAAGCTTTCTTT. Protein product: CASSPPPGASTEAFF. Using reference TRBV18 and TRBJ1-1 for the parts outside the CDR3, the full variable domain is NAGVMQNPRHLVRRRGQEARLRCSPMKGHSHVYWYRQLPEEGLKFMVYLQKENIIDESGMPKERFSAEFPKEGPSILRIQQVVRGDSAAYFCASSPPPGASTEAFFGQGTRLTVV.

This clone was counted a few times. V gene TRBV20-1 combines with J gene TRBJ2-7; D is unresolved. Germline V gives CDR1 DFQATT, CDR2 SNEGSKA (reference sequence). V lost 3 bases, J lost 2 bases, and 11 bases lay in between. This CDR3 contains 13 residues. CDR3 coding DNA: TGCAGTGCTAGTCGGCCTCCGGCCTACGAGCAGTACTTC. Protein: CSASRPPAYEQYF.

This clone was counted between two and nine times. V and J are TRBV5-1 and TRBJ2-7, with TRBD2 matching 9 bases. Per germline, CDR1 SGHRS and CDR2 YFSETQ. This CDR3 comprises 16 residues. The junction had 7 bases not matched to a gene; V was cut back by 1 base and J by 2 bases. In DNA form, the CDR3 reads TGCGCCAGCAGCTTGACGCCAGCGGGAGGACCCTACGAGCAGTACTTC. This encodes CASSLTPAGGPYEQYF.

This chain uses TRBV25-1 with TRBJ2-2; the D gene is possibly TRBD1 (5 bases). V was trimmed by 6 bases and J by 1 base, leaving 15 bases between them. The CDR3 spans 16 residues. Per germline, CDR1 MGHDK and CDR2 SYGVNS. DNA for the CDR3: TGTGCCAGCAGGGCTACCCAGGGCTTGAACACCGGGGAGCTGTTTTTT. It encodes CASRATQGLNTGELFF.

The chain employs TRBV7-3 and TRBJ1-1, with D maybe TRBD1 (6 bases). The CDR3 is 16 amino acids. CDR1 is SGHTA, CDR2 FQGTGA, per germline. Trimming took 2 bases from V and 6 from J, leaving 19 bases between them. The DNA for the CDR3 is TGTGCCAGCAGCTTAGAGCCGGTTAGGGGGAGCGCTGAAGCTTTCTTT. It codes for CASSLEPVRGSAEAFF.